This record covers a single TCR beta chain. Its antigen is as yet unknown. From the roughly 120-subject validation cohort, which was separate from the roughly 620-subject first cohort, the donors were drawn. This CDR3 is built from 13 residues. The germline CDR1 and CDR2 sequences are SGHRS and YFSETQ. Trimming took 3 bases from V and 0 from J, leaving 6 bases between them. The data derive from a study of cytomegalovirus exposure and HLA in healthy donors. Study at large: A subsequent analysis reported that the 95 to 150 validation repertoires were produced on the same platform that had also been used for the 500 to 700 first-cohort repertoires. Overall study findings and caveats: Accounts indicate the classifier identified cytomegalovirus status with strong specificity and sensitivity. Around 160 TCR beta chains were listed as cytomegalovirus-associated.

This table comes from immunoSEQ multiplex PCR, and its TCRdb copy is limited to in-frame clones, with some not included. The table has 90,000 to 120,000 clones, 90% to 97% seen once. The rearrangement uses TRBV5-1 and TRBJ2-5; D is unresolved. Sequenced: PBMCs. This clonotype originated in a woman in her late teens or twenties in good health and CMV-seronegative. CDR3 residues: CASSSLYQETQYF. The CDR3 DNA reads TGCGCCAGCAGCTCCCTGTACCAAGAGACCCAGTACTTC.